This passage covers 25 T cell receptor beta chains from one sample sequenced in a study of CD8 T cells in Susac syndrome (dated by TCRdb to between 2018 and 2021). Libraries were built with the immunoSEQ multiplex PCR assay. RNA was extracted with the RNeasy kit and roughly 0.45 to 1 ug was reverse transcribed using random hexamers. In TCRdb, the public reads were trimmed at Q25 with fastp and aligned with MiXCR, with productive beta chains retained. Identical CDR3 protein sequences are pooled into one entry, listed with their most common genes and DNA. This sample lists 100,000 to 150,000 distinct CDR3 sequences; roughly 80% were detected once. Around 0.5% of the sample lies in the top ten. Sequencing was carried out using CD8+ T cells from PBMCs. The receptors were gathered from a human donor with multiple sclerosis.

This chain's CDR3 is CASSSGAYSTDTQYF. The CDR3 DNA reads TGTGCCAGCAGTTCGGGCGCATATAGCACAGATACGCAGTATTTT. The gene calls are TRBV27 and TRBJ2-3; D is unclear. There are 15 residues in the CDR3. Deletions cut 4 bases from V and 0 bases from J, with 11 bases between. CDR1 and CDR2 (germline): MNHEY, SMNVEV (reference sequence).

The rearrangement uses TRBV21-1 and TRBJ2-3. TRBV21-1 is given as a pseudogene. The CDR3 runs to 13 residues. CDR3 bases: TGTGCCAGCGGGCTTATGGGCCCAGATACGCAGTATTTT. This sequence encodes CASGLMGPDTQYF.

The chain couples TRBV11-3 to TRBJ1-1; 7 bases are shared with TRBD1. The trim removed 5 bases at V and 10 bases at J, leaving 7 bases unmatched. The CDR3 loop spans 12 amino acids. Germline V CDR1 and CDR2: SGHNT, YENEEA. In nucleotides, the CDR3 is TGTGCCAGCAGCCCCGGGACAGCGAGAGCTTTCTTT. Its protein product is CASSPGTARAFF.

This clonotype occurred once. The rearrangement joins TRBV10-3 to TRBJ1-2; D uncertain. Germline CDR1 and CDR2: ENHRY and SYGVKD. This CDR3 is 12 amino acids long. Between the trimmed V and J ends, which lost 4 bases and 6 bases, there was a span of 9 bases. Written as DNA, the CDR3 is TGTGCCATCAGTGTTGGTGGGGATGGCTACACCTTC. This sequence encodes CAISVGGDGYTF.

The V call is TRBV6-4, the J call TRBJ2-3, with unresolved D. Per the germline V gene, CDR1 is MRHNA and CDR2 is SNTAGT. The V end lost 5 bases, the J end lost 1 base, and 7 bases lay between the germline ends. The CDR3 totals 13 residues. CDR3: CASSPAGTDTQYF. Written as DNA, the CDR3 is TGTGCCAGCAGTCCTGCGGGCACAGATACGCAGTATTTT.

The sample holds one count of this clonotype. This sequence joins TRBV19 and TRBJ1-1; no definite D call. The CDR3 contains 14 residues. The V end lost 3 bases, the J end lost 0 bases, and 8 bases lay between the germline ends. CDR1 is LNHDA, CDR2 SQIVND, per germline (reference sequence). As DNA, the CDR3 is TGTGCCAGTAGTATCCGCGGGATGAACACTGAAGCTTTCTTT. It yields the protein CASSIRGMNTEAFF.

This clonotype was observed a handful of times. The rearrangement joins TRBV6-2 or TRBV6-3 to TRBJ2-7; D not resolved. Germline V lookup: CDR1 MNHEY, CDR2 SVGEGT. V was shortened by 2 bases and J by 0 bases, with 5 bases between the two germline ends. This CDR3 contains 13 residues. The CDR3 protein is CASSYDSSYEQYV. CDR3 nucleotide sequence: TGTGCCAGCAGTTACGACTCCTCCTACGAGCAGTACGTC.

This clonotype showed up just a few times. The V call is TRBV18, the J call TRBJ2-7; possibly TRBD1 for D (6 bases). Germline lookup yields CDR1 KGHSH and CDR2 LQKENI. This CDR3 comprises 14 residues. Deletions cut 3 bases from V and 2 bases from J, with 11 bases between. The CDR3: CASSPPTGTYEQYF. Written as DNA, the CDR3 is TGTGCCAGCTCACCGCCCACAGGGACCTACGAGCAGTACTTC.

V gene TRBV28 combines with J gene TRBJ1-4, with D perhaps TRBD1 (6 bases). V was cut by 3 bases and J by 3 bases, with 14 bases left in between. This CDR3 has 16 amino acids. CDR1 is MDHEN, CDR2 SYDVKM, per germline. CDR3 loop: CASSFQAGVANEKLFF. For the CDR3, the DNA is TGTGCCAGCAGTTTCCAGGCAGGGGTGGCTAATGAAAAACTGTTTTTT.

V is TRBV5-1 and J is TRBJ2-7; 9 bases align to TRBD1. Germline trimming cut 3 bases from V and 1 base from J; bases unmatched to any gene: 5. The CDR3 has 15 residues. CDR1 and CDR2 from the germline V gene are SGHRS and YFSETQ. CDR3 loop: CASSSGTGPSYEQYF. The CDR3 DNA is TGCGCCAGCAGCTCCGGGACAGGGCCGTCCTACGAGCAGTACTTC.

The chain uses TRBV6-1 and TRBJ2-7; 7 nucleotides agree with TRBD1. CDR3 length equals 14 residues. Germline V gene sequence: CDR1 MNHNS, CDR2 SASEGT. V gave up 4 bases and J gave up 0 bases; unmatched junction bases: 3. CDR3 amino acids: CASSADRVSYEQYF. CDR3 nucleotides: TGTGCCAGCAGTGCCGACAGGGTCTCCTACGAGCAGTACTTC.

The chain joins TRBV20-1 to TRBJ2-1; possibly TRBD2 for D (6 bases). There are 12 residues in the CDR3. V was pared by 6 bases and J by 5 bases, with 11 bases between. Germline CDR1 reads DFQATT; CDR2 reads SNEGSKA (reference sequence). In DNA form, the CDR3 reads TGCAGTGCCTGGACGGGAGACAATGAGCAGTTCTTC. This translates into CSAWTGDNEQFF.

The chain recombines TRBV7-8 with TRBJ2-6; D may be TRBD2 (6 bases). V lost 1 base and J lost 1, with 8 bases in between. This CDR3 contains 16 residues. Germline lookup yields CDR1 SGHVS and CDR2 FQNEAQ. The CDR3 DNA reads TGTGCCAGCAGCTTAGAACGGGGGTCTGGGGCCAACGTCCTGACTTTC. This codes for CASSLERGSGANVLTF.

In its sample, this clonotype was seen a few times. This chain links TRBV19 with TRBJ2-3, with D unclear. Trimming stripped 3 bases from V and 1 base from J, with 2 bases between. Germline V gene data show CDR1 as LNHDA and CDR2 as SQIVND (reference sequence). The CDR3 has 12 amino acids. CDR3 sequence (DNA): TGTGCCAGTAGTATCCGCACAGATACGCAGTATTTT. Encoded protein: CASSIRTDTQYF.

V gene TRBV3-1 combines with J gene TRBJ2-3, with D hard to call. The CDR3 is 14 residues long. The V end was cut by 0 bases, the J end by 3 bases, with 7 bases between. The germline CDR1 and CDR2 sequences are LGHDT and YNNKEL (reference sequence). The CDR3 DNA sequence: TGTGCCAGCAGCCAAGACGAGGTGACAGATACGCAGTATTTT. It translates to CASSQDEVTDTQYF.

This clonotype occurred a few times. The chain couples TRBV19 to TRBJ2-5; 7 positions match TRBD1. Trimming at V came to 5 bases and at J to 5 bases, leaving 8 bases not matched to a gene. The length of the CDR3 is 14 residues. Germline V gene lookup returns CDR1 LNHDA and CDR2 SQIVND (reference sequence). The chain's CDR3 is CASSPWTGFETQYF. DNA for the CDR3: TGTGCCAGTAGTCCCTGGACAGGATTCGAGACCCAGTACTTC.

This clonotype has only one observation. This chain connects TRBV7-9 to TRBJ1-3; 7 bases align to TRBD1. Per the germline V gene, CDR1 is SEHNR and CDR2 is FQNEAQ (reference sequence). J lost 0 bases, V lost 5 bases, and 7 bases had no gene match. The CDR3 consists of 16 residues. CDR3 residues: CASSHGQDPSGNTIYF. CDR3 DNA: TGTGCCAGCAGCCACGGACAGGATCCCTCTGGAAACACCATATATTTT. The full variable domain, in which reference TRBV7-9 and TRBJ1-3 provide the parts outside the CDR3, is DTGVSQNPRHKITKRGQNVTFRCDPISEHNRLYWYRQTLGQGPEFLTYFQNEAQLEKSRLLSDRFSAERPKGSFSTLEIQRTEQGDSAMYLCASSHGQDPSGNTIYFGEGSWLTVV.

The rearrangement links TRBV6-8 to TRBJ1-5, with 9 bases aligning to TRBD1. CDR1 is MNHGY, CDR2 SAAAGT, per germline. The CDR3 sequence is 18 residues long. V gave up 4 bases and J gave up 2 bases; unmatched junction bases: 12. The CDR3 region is CASSSHRDRDIRNQPQHF. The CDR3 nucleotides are TGTGCCAGCAGTTCGCACCGGGACAGGGACATTCGCAATCAGCCCCAGCATTTT.

As DNA, the CDR3 is TGTGCCAGCAGTACATCACAGGGTAACTATGGCTACACCTTC. Protein sequence: CASSTSQGNYGYTF. The chain uses TRBV27 and TRBJ1-2; maybe TRBD1 (6 bases). The CDR3 is 14 amino acids. Germline loops: CDR1 MNHEY, CDR2 SMNVEV (reference sequence). The V gene lost 5 bases and the J gene lost 1 base, with 11 bases spanning the gap.

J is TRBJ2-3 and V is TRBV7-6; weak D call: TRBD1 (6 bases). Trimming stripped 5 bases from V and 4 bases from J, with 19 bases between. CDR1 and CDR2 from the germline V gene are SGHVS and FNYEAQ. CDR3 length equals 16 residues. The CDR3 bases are TGTGCCAGCAGCCCCCCCGGGACACCCACGGCAGATACGCAGTATTTT. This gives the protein CASSPPGTPTADTQYF.

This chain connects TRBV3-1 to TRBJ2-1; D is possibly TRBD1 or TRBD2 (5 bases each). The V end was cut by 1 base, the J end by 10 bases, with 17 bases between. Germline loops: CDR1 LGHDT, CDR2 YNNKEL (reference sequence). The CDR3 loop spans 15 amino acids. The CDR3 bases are TGTGCCAGCAGCCAAGTTTTGTGGTCGGGGCAGGAGCAGTTCTTC. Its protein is CASSQVLWSGQEQFF.

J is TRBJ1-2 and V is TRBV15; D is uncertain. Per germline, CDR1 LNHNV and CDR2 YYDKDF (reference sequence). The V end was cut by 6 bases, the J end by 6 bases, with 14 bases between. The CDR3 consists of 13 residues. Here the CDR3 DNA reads TGTGCCACCAGGGAGATAGGATCGGATGGCTACACCTTC. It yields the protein CATREIGSDGYTF.

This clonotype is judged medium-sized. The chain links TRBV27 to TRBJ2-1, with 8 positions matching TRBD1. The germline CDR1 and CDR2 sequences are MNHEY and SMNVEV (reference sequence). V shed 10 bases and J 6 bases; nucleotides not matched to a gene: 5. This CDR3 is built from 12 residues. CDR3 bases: TGTGCCACCAGACAGGGGCCCAATGAGCAGTTCTTC. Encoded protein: CATRQGPNEQFF.

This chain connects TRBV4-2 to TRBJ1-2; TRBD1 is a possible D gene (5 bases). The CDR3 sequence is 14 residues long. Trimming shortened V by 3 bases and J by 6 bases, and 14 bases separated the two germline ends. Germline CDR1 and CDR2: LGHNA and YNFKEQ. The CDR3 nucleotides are TGTGCCAGCAGCCAGGGAACGGGGCGGGATGGCTACACCTTC. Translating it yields CASSQGTGRDGYTF.

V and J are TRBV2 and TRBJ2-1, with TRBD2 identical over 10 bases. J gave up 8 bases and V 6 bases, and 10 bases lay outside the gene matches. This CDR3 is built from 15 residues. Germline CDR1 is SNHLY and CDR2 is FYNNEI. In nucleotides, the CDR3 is TGTGCCAGCAGCCTGCTAGCGGGAGAAGGGGATGAGCAGTTCTTC. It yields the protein CASSLLAGEGDEQFF.